The sequence of this T cell receptor beta chain was determined in a study of OX40 agonist ivuxolimab in advanced cancers. V trimming: 5 bases; J trimming: 6 bases; junction bases outside the gene matches: 8. Looked up from germline, CDR1 is LNHDA and CDR2 is SQIVND (reference sequence). This CDR3 is 15 amino acids long. The protocol was immunoSEQ multiplex PCR, while the TCRdb copy is restricted to in-frame clones and leaves out a portion. The table lists approximately 19,000 clones, 70% to 90% of them singletons, with approximately 11% in the top ten. This chain uses TRBV19 with TRBJ2-1; the match to TRBD2 covers 9 bases. This clonotype was sampled from an adult with an advanced solid tumor such as melanoma, head and neck, liver or kidney cancer. The sequencing here drew on CD4+ or CD8+ T cells sorted from blood, taken in a trial of the OX40 agonist ivuxolimab. The CDR3 DNA follows: TGTGCCAGTAGTCCAGCGGGGGGCCCATTCAATGAGCAGTTCTTC. Translated: CASSPAGGPFNEQFF.